Given below is one TCR beta chain in context. Its antigen remains unknown. This sample was taken from a study of cytomegalovirus exposure and HLA in healthy donors. Study summary: Genotyping of under 500 donors showed that 65% to 90% belonged to the Caucasian-associated ancestry cluster. General study findings and limits: The study recorded 164 TCR beta chains that were cytomegalovirus-associated. There were reportedly fewer N-insertions in an Asian-associated ancestry cluster than the approximately 670-donor mean, in a later analysis.

This PCR relied on a set of 60 Vbeta primers and 13 Jbeta primers. TCRdb keeps only in-frame clones here, not all; method: immunoSEQ multiplex PCR. The data contain 35,000 to 45,000 clones, about 50% of them singletons. V lost 1 base to trimming and J lost 5 bases, with 12 bases between them. The CDR3 totals 15 residues. Germline values: CDR1 SGHRS, CDR2 YFSETQ. V and J are TRBV5-1 and TRBJ1-4, with a tentative D call TRBD1 (6 bases). Sequenced: PBMCs. This TCR was sampled from a human donor in good health. As DNA, the CDR3 is TGCGCCAGCAGCTTGTTAGGGGGTGGGAATGAAAAACTGTTTTTT. Amino acids: CASSLLGGGNEKLFF. The entire variable domain, with the rest obtained from reference TRBV5-1 and TRBJ1-4, is as follows: KAGVTQTPRYLIKTRGQQVTLSCSPISGHRSVSWYQQTPGQGLQFLFEYFSETQRNKGNFPGRFSGRQFSNSRSEMNVSTLELGDSALYLCASSLLGGGNEKLFFGSGTQLSVL.